The 23 T cell receptor beta chains presented below share a single source sample, sequenced in a study of HIV-infected patients and healthy controls. Reverse transcription used roughly 450 ng RNA and constant-region primers for alpha and beta. Each of the alpha and beta chains got its own library through chain-specific third strand synthesis with indices. Each CDR3 protein gets one entry after TCRdb re-called the 5' RACE reads with MiXCR. The sample shows several thousand distinct CDR3 sequences, roughly 15% of them seen only once. All unsorted peripheral T cells were captured because whole blood was used without fractionation. The starting material was blood, obtained before antiretroviral therapy. The origin of the receptors is an adult with HIV infection.

In its sample, this clonotype is medium-sized. The chain combines TRBV5-6 with TRBJ2-7; D is undetermined. V was trimmed by 7 bases and J by 1 base, leaving 18 bases between them. Germline-derived CDR1 and CDR2 are SGHDT and YYEEEE. The CDR3 runs 15 residues. CDR3 in amino acids: CASRSLVQPSYEQYF. The CDR3 DNA reads as TGTGCCAGCCGATCCTTGGTACAGCCGTCCTACGAGCAGTACTTC.

This clonotype is termed medium-sized. The V gene is TRBV7-2, the J gene TRBJ1-1; D uncertain. Trimming removed 1 base at V and 11 bases at J, with 5 bases between. CDR1 and CDR2 (germline): SGHTA, FQGNSA. This CDR3 spans 10 amino acids. CDR3 residues: CASSLVAAFF. Here the CDR3 DNA reads TGTGCCAGCAGCTTAGTTGCGGCTTTCTTT.

By its share, this clonotype is medium-sized. The V and J genes are TRBV7-2 and TRBJ2-7; 11 bases agree with TRBD2. The CDR3 is made up of 18 amino acids. V lost 1 base and J lost 2; bases outside the gene matches: 10. The germline CDR1 and CDR2 sequences are SGHTA and FQGNSA. CDR3 coding DNA: TGTGCCAGCAGCTTAGTCTCCGGGACTAGCGGAGGAACCTACGAGCAGTACTTC. Translated: CASSLVSGTSGGTYEQYF.

Judged by abundance, this clonotype is medium-sized (0.01 to 0.1%). This chain connects TRBV4-2 to TRBJ1-6; D may be TRBD1 (6 bases). V lost 0 bases and J lost 9, with 15 bases in between. In germline, CDR1 is LGHNA, CDR2 YNFKEQ. The CDR3 is made up of 16 amino acids. CDR3 residues: CASSQDGGGGGSPLHF. The CDR3 DNA is TGTGCCAGCAGCCAAGACGGTGGGGGCGGAGGTTCACCCCTCCACTTT.

This chain links TRBV7-9 with TRBJ2-7; 8 bases fit TRBD1. CDR1 and CDR2 from the germline V gene are SEHNR and FQNEAQ (reference sequence). The CDR3 consists of 14 residues. The V and J ends lost 6 bases and 9 bases, in that order; junction bases with no gene match: 13. Written as DNA, the CDR3 is TGTGCCAGCAGACCCGAGACAGGGGAATTAGGGCAGTACTTC. As protein: CASRPETGELGQYF.

This clonotype occurred many times. The CDR3 region is CASSPNRAYNNNEQFF. DNA of the CDR3: TGTGCCAGCTCACCAAACAGGGCCTACAACAACAATGAGCAGTTCTTC. The chain uses TRBV18 and TRBJ2-1, with a tentative D call TRBD1 (6 bases). The CDR3 has 16 residues. Germline V lookup: CDR1 KGHSH, CDR2 LQKENI. V lost 2 bases to trimming and J lost 5 bases, with 16 bases between them.

This clonotype is termed medium-sized. The chain employs TRBV20-1 and TRBJ2-1; 10 positions agree with TRBD2. Per the germline V gene, CDR1 is DFQATT and CDR2 is SNEGSKA (reference sequence). V lost 0 bases to trimming and J lost 7 bases; unmatched junction nucleotides: 9. The CDR3 has 16 amino acids. CDR3 nucleotide sequence: TGCAGTGCTAGAGATCTAAGGCTAGCGGGAGTAAATGAGCAGTTCTTC. It specifies CSARDLRLAGVNEQFF.

This clonotype is medium-sized (0.01 to 0.1%) by share. The chain links TRBV7-2 to TRBJ2-5; D is unresolved. The germline CDR1 and CDR2 sequences are SGHTA and FQGNSA. CDR3 length: 12 residues. With 5 bases removed from V and 5 bases from J, the gap between germline ends came to 9 bases. The CDR3 loop reads CASSLQTETQYF. CDR3 DNA: TGTGCCAGCAGCCTGCAGACGGAGACCCAGTACTTC.

This clonotype is medium-sized within its sample. The V and J genes are TRBV7-9 and TRBJ2-6; no reliable D call. Germline CDR1 SEHNR, CDR2 FQNEAQ (reference sequence). V gave up 2 bases and J gave up 4 bases, with 9 bases separating them. The CDR3 has 15 residues. The CDR3 sequence is CASSLLGGGANVLTF. CDR3 nucleotide sequence: TGTGCCAGCAGCTTATTGGGTGGCGGGGCCAACGTCCTGACTTTC.

V usage is TRBV5-6 and J usage is TRBJ1-4, with D unclear. The CDR3 spans 14 residues. The V end was cut by 3 bases, the J end by 0 bases, with 6 bases between. Germline values: CDR1 SGHDT, CDR2 YYEEEE. In nucleotides, the CDR3 is TGTGCCAGCAGCTCCGGTCCAACTAATGAAAAACTGTTTTTT. Its translation: CASSSGPTNEKLFF.

The chain couples TRBV6-5 to TRBJ1-5; D call uncertain. CDR3 size: 14 residues. Germline CDR1 reads MNHEY; CDR2 reads SVGAGI. Trimming stripped 4 bases from V and 2 bases from J, with 9 bases between. The CDR3 is CASSLSDRNQPQHF. The CDR3 DNA follows: TGTGCCAGCAGTTTGAGCGATCGCAATCAGCCCCAGCATTTT.

This clonotype is classed as medium-sized (0.01 to 0.1%). The J gene is TRBJ1-2, the V gene TRBV4-2; 7 nucleotides agree with TRBD1. The V and J ends lost 7 bases and 2 bases, in that order; junction bases with no gene match: 10. The CDR3 is 15 residues long. Germline loops: CDR1 LGHNA, CDR2 YNFKEQ. For the CDR3, the DNA is TGTGCCAGCACCCCCGGGACAGAAGTCAACTATGGCTACACCTTC. Translated, it gives CASTPGTEVNYGYTF.

This clonotype was counted between two and nine times. A single base separates this from a much larger clone, so it may be a read error. This chain links TRBV19 with TRBJ1-5; 11 bases are shared with TRBD1. Germline V gene data show CDR1 as LNHDA and CDR2 as SQIVND (reference sequence). This CDR3 spans 16 amino acids. The CDR3 sequence is CASSPRWGQGDQPKHF. CDR3 coding DNA: TGTGCCAGTAGTCCCCGGTGGGGACAGGGGGATCAGCCCAAGCATTTT. Full variable domain (missing parts from reference TRBV19 and TRBJ1-5): DGGITQSPKYLFRKEGQNVTLSCEQNLNHDAMYWYRQDPGQGLRLIYYSQIVNDFQKGDIAEGYSVSREKKESFPLTVTSAQKNPTAFYLCASSPRWGQGDQPKHFGDGTRLSIL.

Comment on this clonotype: A much larger clone differs by one base, so this may be a read error. The rearrangement joins TRBV11-3 to TRBJ2-1; 10 nucleotides line up with TRBD2. The CDR3 spans 15 residues. Germline CDR1 reads SGHNT; CDR2 reads YENEEA. The CDR3 spells CASSPRTSGYNDQFF. The DNA for the CDR3 is TGTGCCAGCAGCCCACGGACTAGCGGTTACAATGATCAGTTCTTC.

The chain is built from TRBV3-1 and TRBJ1-2; D unclear. V was trimmed by 1 base and J by 4 bases, leaving 16 bases between them. The CDR3 loop spans 16 amino acids. Germline V lookup: CDR1 LGHDT, CDR2 YNNKEL (reference sequence). CDR3: CASSQVDSQPIYGYTF. CDR3 in DNA: TGTGCCAGCAGCCAAGTGGACTCCCAGCCCATCTATGGCTACACCTTC.

This clonotype was picked up many times. The V call is TRBV18, the J call TRBJ1-5; D not resolved. This CDR3 has 13 residues. Germline CDR1 is KGHSH and CDR2 is LQKENI. Trimming cost V 6 bases and J 5 bases, with 11 bases left between them. The CDR3 spells CASSDGLDQPQHF. CDR3 sequence (DNA): TGTGCCAGCTCGGACGGGCTGGATCAGCCCCAGCATTTT.

This clonotype ranks as medium-sized. The V and J genes are TRBV11-2 and TRBJ2-2; maybe TRBD2 (5 bases). From germline, CDR1 is SGHAT and CDR2 FQNNGV. Between the trimmed V and J ends, which lost 1 base and 7 bases, there was a span of 7 bases. There are 13 residues in the CDR3. For the CDR3, the DNA is TGTGCCAGCAGCTTAGTACGGGACGGGGAGCTGTTTTTT. Translating gives CASSLVRDGELFF.

By share, this clonotype counts as medium-sized. The J gene is TRBJ1-1, the V gene TRBV5-1; 7 nucleotides align to TRBD1. Germline loops: CDR1 SGHRS, CDR2 YFSETQ. Germline trimming cut 4 bases from V and 10 bases from J; bases unmatched to any gene: 16. This CDR3 region has 15 residues. CDR3 DNA: TGCGCCAGCAGCGTAGATCCCGGGACAGCGAGGGGAGCTTTCTTT. Translation gives CASSVDPGTARGAFF. Full variable domain (missing parts from reference TRBV5-1 and TRBJ1-1): KAGVTQTPRYLIKTRGQQVTLSCSPISGHRSVSWYQQTPGQGLQFLFEYFSETQRNKGNFPGRFSGRQFSNSRSEMNVSTLELGDSALYLCASSVDPGTARGAFFGQGTRLTVV.

This clonotype is deemed medium-sized. CDR3 nucleotide sequence: TGTGCCAGCAGTTTTCAGGGTAGCAATCAGCCCCAGCATTTT. Translated, it gives CASSFQGSNQPQHF. The J gene is TRBJ1-5, the V gene TRBV12-3 or TRBV12-4, with D maybe TRBD1 (5 bases). Trimming cost V 3 bases and J 0 bases, with 6 bases left between them. CDR3 size: 14 residues.

This clonotype is categorized as medium-sized. In DNA, the CDR3 is TGCGCCAGCAGCTGGGGCGCGACAGAATATAGCAATCAGCCCCAGCATTTT. As protein: CASSWGATEYSNQPQHF. The chain carries TRBV5-1 and TRBJ1-5, with D perhaps TRBD1 (5 bases). This CDR3 contains 17 residues. CDR1 is SGHRS and CDR2 is YFSETQ in the germline V gene. The V end lost 3 bases, the J end lost 0 bases, and 16 bases lay between the germline ends.

This clonotype occurred once. Just one base apart from a much larger clone, this may be a read error. The chain has TRBV11-2 and TRBJ2-7, with 8 positions matching TRBD1. Trimming removed 5 bases from V and 6 bases from J; junction bases left unmatched: 12. This CDR3 spans 15 amino acids. CDR1 is SGHAT and CDR2 is FQNNGV in the germline V gene. CDR3 amino acids: CASSHYSGTGAEQYF. CDR3 in DNA: TGTGCCAGCAGCCACTACTCCGGGACAGGTGCCGAGCAGTACTTC.

This clonotype is labeled as medium-sized (0.01 to 0.1%). This chain connects TRBV5-1 to TRBJ2-1, with 9 bases aligning to TRBD2. CDR1 SGHRS and CDR2 YFSETQ come from the germline V gene. CDR3 size: 17 residues. V lost 0 bases to trimming and J lost 0 bases; unmatched junction nucleotides: 4. Here the CDR3 reads CASSLGASGISYNEQFF. The CDR3 DNA reads TGCGCCAGCAGCTTGGGGGCTAGCGGGATCTCCTACAATGAGCAGTTCTTC.

This clonotype is judged medium-sized. The chain links TRBV6-2 or TRBV6-3 to TRBJ2-2; 9 positions agree with TRBD2. The CDR3 covers 19 residues. Trimming removed 0 bases from V and 0 bases from J; junction bases left unmatched: 8. Per germline, CDR1 MNHEY and CDR2 SVGEGT. CDR3 sequence: CASSYSPTSGYANTGELFF. DNA for the CDR3: TGTGCCAGCAGTTACTCCCCGACTAGCGGATATGCGAACACCGGGGAGCTGTTTTTT.